Reported below is one T cell receptor (beta chain). The record originates from a study of blood T cell repertoires in COVID-19. Overall study: Material from acute and convalescent COVID-19 was sourced from the United States, Italy and Spain. T cells, B-cell-depleted T cells, or PBMCs provided the cDNA or gDNA that served as material.

Per the original methods: Reference gene primer amplification gave estimated nucleated cell counts. Profiling relied on immunoSEQ multiplex PCR, and the TCRdb table lists in-frame clones only, not all of them. The V and J calls and the clone size are those of that table, but D and trimming were determined from the DNA. Among around 140,000 clones, around nine tenths were seen once, and the ten largest hold about 10%. The CDR3 spans 16 residues. The germline gives CDR1 SGHAT, CDR2 FQNNGV. V shed 2 bases and J 5 bases; nucleotides not matched to a gene: 5. Material: peripheral blood. The source of this sequence is a man aged 55-75 years with active or convalescent COVID-19. The chain is built from TRBV11-2 and TRBJ2-1; 11 positions match TRBD2. The CDR3 nucleotides read TGTGCCAGCAGCTTAACCGGGACTAGCGGCCACAATGAGCAGTTCTTC. It specifies CASSLTGTSGHNEQFF.